This note documents a single T cell receptor (beta chain) sequence. There are 17 residues in the CDR3. V gave up 0 bases and J gave up 1 base; unmatched junction bases: 5. In germline, CDR1 is MRHNA, CDR2 SNTAGT. This sample is drawn from a study of blood T cell repertoires in COVID-19. On the study more broadly: Specimens from acute and convalescent COVID-19 originated in the United States, Italy and Spain.

Libraries were prepared by immunoSEQ multiplex PCR; TCRdb keeps only in-frame clonotypes and omits some of them. The profile shows under 400,000 clones, about 87% of them singletons. The chain employs TRBV6-4 and TRBJ2-3, with 9 bases matching TRBD2. The receptor was derived from a woman between 25 and 40 years old with COVID-19, enrolled during active disease. The sample was peripheral blood. The CDR3 protein is CASSDSFGGGGTDTQYF. The CDR3 DNA reads as TGTGCCAGCAGTGACTCCTTTGGCGGGGGGGGCACAGATACGCAGTATTTT.